These 16 T cell receptor beta chains came from one sample sequenced in a study of blood T cells in healthy people across ages. A second about 6 to 12 cycle PCR used barcoded and J-beta primers. TCRdb reanalysed the 5' RACE reads using MiXCR and keeps one entry per CDR3 protein. Of around 1,100,000 distinct CDR3 sequences listed, 35% to 45% are singletons. Sequences were obtained from blood. The source is a man between 18 and 29 years old in good health.

V gene TRBV4-2 combines with J gene TRBJ2-2, with TRBD1 matching over 7 bases. Germline CDR1 is LGHNA and CDR2 is YNFKEQ. The CDR3 has 14 amino acids. After removal of 6 bases from V and 5 bases from J, the junction contained 6 bases not matched to a gene. The CDR3 bases are TGTGCCAGCAGAGGGGGCACGTGGACCGGGGAGCTGTTTTTT. Amino acid sequence: CASRGGTWTGELFF.

The chain has TRBV20-1 and TRBJ2-1, with TRBD1 matching 8 bases. The germline V gene has CDR1 DFQATT and CDR2 SNEGSKA (reference sequence). V was clipped by 0 bases and J by 5 bases; unmatched bases: 9. There are 16 residues in the CDR3. CDR3 region: CSARDLDRAPNNEQFF. In DNA form, the CDR3 reads TGCAGTGCTAGAGATTTGGACAGGGCTCCCAACAATGAGCAGTTCTTC.

The rearrangement links TRBV2 to TRBJ2-7; the D gene is possibly TRBD2 (6 bases). This CDR3 has 15 amino acids. Germline V CDR1 and CDR2: SNHLY, FYNNEI. Trimming stripped 0 bases from V and 7 bases from J, with 16 bases between. As DNA, the CDR3 is TGTGCCAGCAGTGAAGCGGGGGGTGACTACAATGAGCAGTACTTC. It codes for CASSEAGGDYNEQYF.

The V and J genes are TRBV7-9 and TRBJ2-5, with D perhaps assigned TRBD1 or TRBD2 (5 bases each). This CDR3 is 14 amino acids long. Germline V gives CDR1 SEHNR, CDR2 FQNEAQ (reference sequence). Trimming stripped 2 bases from V and 7 bases from J, with 14 bases between. The CDR3 here is CASSLPGTWGTQYF. CDR3 coding DNA: TGTGCCAGCAGCTTACCTGGGACCTGGGGGACCCAGTACTTC.

The chain joins TRBV14 to TRBJ2-1; no firm D call. Trimming stripped 2 bases from V and 10 bases from J, with 18 bases between. The CDR3 runs to 15 residues. Germline V gene sequence: CDR1 SGHDN, CDR2 FVKESK. The CDR3 DNA sequence: TGTGCCAGCAGCCAAATAGGCAGGCAACGCTACGAGCAGTTCTTC. The encoded protein is CASSQIGRQRYEQFF. The full variable domain, in which reference TRBV14 and TRBJ2-1 provide the parts outside the CDR3, is EAGVTQFPSHSVIEKGQTVTLRCDPISGHDNLYWYRRVMGKEIKFLLHFVKESKQDESGMPNNRFLAERTGGTYSTLKVQPAELEDSGVYFCASSQIGRQRYEQFFGPGTRLTVL.

For this clonotype: Since no conserved phenylalanine or tryptophan closes the CDR3, a read error is the likely cause. The V gene is TRBV7-9, the J gene TRBJ2-1, with TRBD1 matching over 9 bases. The CDR3 runs 18 residues. The germline gives CDR1 SEHNR, CDR2 FQNEAQ (reference sequence). Losses at the gene ends were 4 bases for V and 2 bases for J; bases not matched to a gene: 12. CDR3 loop: CASSSPRDRELAYNEQFL. The CDR3 region has the DNA TGTGCCAGCAGCTCACCCCGGGACAGGGAACTGGCCTACAATGAGCAGTTCTTA.

As regards this clonotype: Possible read error: a much larger clone is one base away. V is TRBV7-2 and J is TRBJ1-3, with D unresolved. The CDR3 is 16 residues long. V was pared by 5 bases and J by 3 bases, with 17 bases between. Germline lookup yields CDR1 SGHTA and CDR2 FQGNSA. In DNA form, the CDR3 reads TGTGCCAGCAGCCCTTCCCACTCGGACGGTGGAAACACCATATATTTT. As protein: CASSPSHSDGGNTIYF.

About this clonotype: One base away lies a much larger clone, so this may be a sequencing read error. The chain uses TRBV9 and TRBJ1-2, with TRBD1 as a possible D gene (5 bases). Germline lookup yields CDR1 SGDLS and CDR2 YYNGEE. V was shortened by 0 bases and J by 0 bases, with 12 bases between the two germline ends. This CDR3 has 16 residues. CDR3 protein: CASSVVTGTPNYGYTF. CDR3 nucleotide sequence: TGTGCCAGCAGCGTAGTAACCGGGACTCCTAACTATGGCTACACCTTC. Full variable domain (outside the CDR3, taken from reference TRBV9 and TRBJ1-2): DSGVTQTPKHLITATGQRVTLRCSPRSGDLSVYWYQQSLDQGLQFLIQYYNGEERAKGNILERFSAQQFPDLHSELNLSSLELGDSALYFCASSVVTGTPNYGYTFGSGTRLTVV.

This clonotype was picked up many times. The J gene is TRBJ2-2, the V gene TRBV7-2; D gene uncertain. Trimming pared 0 bases from V and 4 bases from J, leaving 3 bases between. The CDR3 spans 13 residues. Looked up from germline, CDR1 is SGHTA and CDR2 is FQGNSA. CDR3: CASSLAGTGELFF. The CDR3 DNA sequence: TGTGCCAGCAGCTTAGCAGGCACCGGGGAGCTGTTTTTT.

The rearrangement links TRBV7-9 to TRBJ2-7; D gene uncertain. V was trimmed by 6 bases and J by 2 bases, leaving 14 bases between them. Looked up from germline, CDR1 is SEHNR and CDR2 is FQNEAQ (reference sequence). The CDR3 has 14 amino acids. The CDR3, as DNA: TGTGCCAGCAGTTTACTTGGTGGGGCCTACGAGCAGTACTTC. Protein: CASSLLGGAYEQYF.

The chain uses TRBV29-1 and TRBJ2-3; D not certain. The germline gives CDR1 SQVTM, CDR2 ANQGSEA. The CDR3 covers 12 residues. V dropped 4 bases and J dropped 2 bases, with 7 bases sitting between them. CDR3 sequence reads: CSVATPTDTQYF. The CDR3 DNA reads as TGCAGCGTTGCCACCCCCACAGATACGCAGTATTTT.

V is TRBV29-1 and J is TRBJ1-1, with D possibly being TRBD1 (5 bases). The CDR3 is 14 amino acids. CDR1 is SQVTM, CDR2 ANQGSEA, per germline. V shed 6 bases and J shed 1 base, with 15 bases lying between them. DNA for the CDR3: TGCAGCGTCGGGATTAGGCAGGGGAACACTGAAGCTTTCTTT. Translation: CSVGIRQGNTEAFF.

The sample holds a few counts of this clonotype. V gene TRBV12-3 or TRBV12-4 combines with J gene TRBJ2-3, with D perhaps TRBD1 (5 bases). V lost 6 bases and J lost 4, with 20 bases in between. The CDR3 runs to 16 residues. The DNA of the CDR3 is TGTGCCAGCAGCCCGGTCGGCAGGGTTGCCGCAGATACGCAGTATTTT. It yields the protein CASSPVGRVAADTQYF.

CDR3 sequence reads: CASSQDGSRTDSTDTQYF. For the CDR3, the DNA is TGCGCCAGCAGCCAAGATGGAAGTAGGACAGATAGCACAGATACGCAGTATTTT. This rearrangement joins TRBV4-3 to TRBJ2-3; a weak D match, TRBD1 (6 bases). With 0 bases removed from V and 0 bases from J, the gap between germline ends came to 16 bases. The germline V gene has CDR1 LGHNA and CDR2 YSLEER. This CDR3 has 18 amino acids.

V is TRBV4-3 and J is TRBJ1-1; D possibly corresponds to TRBD1 (5 bases). CDR1 is LGHNA, CDR2 YSLEER, per germline. This CDR3 is built from 13 residues. V lost 1 base to trimming and J lost 4 bases, with 7 bases between them. The CDR3 sequence: CASSQGTTTEAFF. The CDR3 nucleotides read TGCGCCAGCAGCCAAGGGACAACCACTGAAGCTTTCTTT.

The V and J genes are TRBV12-3 or TRBV12-4 and TRBJ1-1, with unresolved D. Trimming stripped 6 bases from V and 7 bases from J, with 9 bases between. The CDR3 loop spans 11 amino acids. The CDR3 loop reads CASSPTREAFF. In DNA form, the CDR3 reads TGTGCCAGCAGCCCCACTCGTGAAGCTTTCTTT.